The rows below give T cell receptor beta chains drawn from one sample of a study of blood T cell repertoires in COVID-19. The table came from immunoSEQ multiplex PCR; TCRdb's copy has only in-frame clones and leaves some out. The table has about 72,000 clones, approximately 89% seen once; the top ten hold 35% to 40%. Sequencing was performed on peripheral blood. The receptors here all came from a woman of 80 years or more with active or convalescent COVID-19. Each CDR3 is given with its conserved first and last residue. D genes are given only for firm matches. Size is omitted from some rows. Given values are once, few, many or a class for expanded clones.

J gene	clone size	V gene	D gene	CDR3 protein	CDR3 DNA
TRBJ1-1	.	TRBV3-1/TRBV3-2	.	CASRRMRGEAFF	TGTGCCAGCAGACGCATGCGAGGTGAAGCTTTCTTT
TRBJ1-6	.	TRBV7-2	TRBD1	CASSSTGTEGAPLHF	TGTGCCAGCAGCTCGACCGGGACAGAGGGGGCCCCCCTCCACTTT
TRBJ1-5	.	TRBV5-1	.	CASSLSKLVRANQPQHF	TGCGCCAGCAGCTTGTCGAAGCTCGTGCGGGCTAATCAGCCCCAGCATTTT
TRBJ1-5	.	TRBV24-1	TRBD1	CATSDSEGQEPQHF	TGTGCCACCAGTGATTCGGAAGGACAGGAGCCCCAGCATTTT
TRBJ2-5	.	TRBV10-1	.	CASSERRGPKETQYF	TGCGCCAGCAGTGAGCGCAGGGGTCCAAAAGAGACCCAGTACTTC
TRBJ2-7	.	TRBV20-1	.	CSAQDYEQYF	TGCAGTGCACAGGACTACGAGCAGTACTTC
TRBJ2-7	.	TRBV21-1	.	CASIPPGQEYHVGF	TGTGCCAGCATTCCTCCGGGACAGGAATATCACGTAGGGTTC
TRBJ2-5	.	TRBV4-1	TRBD2	CASSQVSGLAVTQETQYF	TGCGCCAGCAGCCAAGTCTCTGGACTAGCGGTGACACAAGAGACCCAGTACTTC
TRBJ2-7	.	TRBV3-1/TRBV3-2	.	CASSYNYEQYF	TGTGCCAGCAGCTACAACTACGAGCAGTACTTC
TRBJ2-2	.	TRBV7-8	TRBD2	CASSLPRTSGNTGELFF	TGTGCCAGCAGCCTCCCCAGGACTAGCGGGAACACCGGGGAGCTGTTTTTT
TRBJ2-1	.	TRBV19	TRBD2	CASSWTSPSYNEQFF	TGTGCCAGTAGCTGGACTAGCCCTTCCTACAATGAGCAGTTCTTC
TRBJ2-3	.	TRBV7-2	TRBD2	CASSVRLAGVTDTQYF	TGTGCCAGCAGCGTAAGACTAGCGGGGGTTACAGATACGCAGTATTTT
TRBJ2-3	.	TRBV11-3	TRBD2	CASSFSRTSGATQYF	TGTGCCAGCAGCTTTTCGCGGACTAGCGGGGCGACGCAGTATTTT
TRBJ1-4	once	TRBV7-9	.	CASRGGGEKLFF	TGTGCCAGCCGAGGCGGAGGTGAAAAACTGTTTTTT
TRBJ2-1	.	TRBV7-9	.	CASSNRTLNNEQFF	TGTGCCAGCAGCAACCGGACACTTAACAATGAGCAGTTCTTC
TRBJ1-6	.	TRBV9	.	CASSDNYNSPLHF	TGTGCCAGCAGTGACAACTATAATTCACCCCTCCACTTT
TRBJ1-2	.	TRBV5-4	.	CASSYQAYGYTF	TGTGCCAGCAGCTATCAAGCCTATGGCTACACCTTC
TRBJ1-3	.	TRBV19	TRBD1	CASRDSSVGSGNTIYF	TGTGCCAGTCGGGACAGCTCTGTCGGGTCTGGAAACACCATATATTTT
TRBJ2-3	once	TRBV5-4	.	CASRPPNADTQYF	TGTGCCAGCAGACCCCCGAACGCGGATACGCAGTATTTT
TRBJ2-7	medium-sized	TRBV6-5	.	CASSTTGSAYEQYF	TGTGCCAGCAGTACGACAGGATCTGCCTACGAGCAGTACTTC
TRBJ2-7	.	TRBV4-3	TRBD1	CASSQGAQGARPYEQYF	TGCGCCAGCAGCCAAGGGGCACAGGGGGCAAGGCCCTACGAGCAGTACTTC
TRBJ1-2	.	TRBV7-9	TRBD1	CASSLGQGSYGYTF	TGTGCCAGCAGCTTAGGACAGGGGAGCTATGGCTACACCTTC
TRBJ1-2	.	TRBV18	.	CASSHRLCVIDLRDCGYTF	TGTGCCAGCTCGCACAGGTTGTGCGTTATAGATCTGCGAGATTGTGGCTACACCTTC
TRBJ2-7	.	TRBV20-1	TRBD1	CSASPTGGSGDEQYF	TGCAGTGCTAGTCCCACAGGGGGCTCCGGGGACGAGCAGTACTTC
TRBJ2-5	.	TRBV10-3	TRBD1	CATRVGQGETQYF	TGTGCCACCCGGGTAGGACAGGGGGAGACCCAGTACTTC
TRBJ1-1	.	TRBV4-3	TRBD1	CASSQGGGQLNTEAFF	TGCGCCAGCAGCCAAGGAGGGGGACAGTTGAACACTGAAGCTTTCTTT
TRBJ2-5	.	TRBV7-8	.	CASSLYWQGETQYF	TGTGCCAGCAGCTTATATTGGCAGGGTGAGACCCAGTACTTC
TRBJ2-7	.	TRBV27	.	CASSFYPTSSYEQYF	TGTGCCAGCAGTTTTTACCCGACTAGCTCCTACGAGCAGTACTTC
TRBJ1-3	once	TRBV11-2	.	CASSFLTEGNTIYF	TGTGCCAGCAGCTTCCTGACAGAAGGAAACACCATATATTTT
TRBJ2-5	.	TRBV7-2	TRBD2	CASSRAGGQGETQYF	TGTGCCAGCAGCCGCGCGGGGGGGCAGGGGGAGACCCAGTACTTC
TRBJ1-5	.	TRBV30	.	CAWSDHGQLGQPQHF	TGTGCCTGGAGTGACCATGGACAGCTGGGTCAGCCCCAGCATTTT
TRBJ2-7	many	TRBV7-2	.	CASSWGTGRSYEQYF	TGTGCCAGCAGCTGGGGTACAGGGCGTTCCTACGAGCAGTACTTC
TRBJ2-3	.	TRBV15	.	CATRGTGTDTQYF	TGTGCCACCCGTGGAACAGGCACAGATACGCAGTATTTT
TRBJ2-3	.	TRBV11-2	TRBD2	CASKLAGGPDTQYF	TGTGCCAGCAAACTAGCGGGGGGGCCGGATACGCAGTATTTT
TRBJ1-3	.	TRBV9	.	CASSVNQGNSGNTIYF	TGTGCCAGCAGCGTTAATCAGGGCAACTCTGGAAACACCATATATTTT
TRBJ2-3	.	TRBV5-1	TRBD1	CASSPWTGGTDTQYF	TGCGCCAGCAGCCCTTGGACAGGGGGAACAGATACGCAGTATTTT
TRBJ1-1	.	TRBV12-3/TRBV12-4	.	CASSLARDTEAFF	TGTGCCAGCAGTTTAGCGCGAGACACTGAAGCTTTCTTT
TRBJ1-2	few	TRBV5-6	.	CASSGPPGYYGYTF	TGTGCCAGCAGCGGTCCTCCGGGGTACTATGGCTACACCTTC
TRBJ1-1	.	TRBV6-2/TRBV6-3	.	CASSYSVRTEAFF	TGTGCCAGCAGTTACTCAGTGAGGACTGAAGCTTTCTTT
TRBJ1-5	.	TRBV21-1	.	CASSKPGVGGDLYSNQPQHF	TGTGCCAGCAGCAAACCCGGTGTTGGGGGGGATCTGTATAGCAATCAGCCCCAGCATTTT
TRBJ1-5	.	TRBV20-1	.	CSANEGSPASNQPQHF	TGCAGTGCTAATGAGGGGAGCCCCGCAAGCAATCAGCCCCAGCATTTT
TRBJ2-7	.	TRBV9	.	CASSVGPRFGYEQYF	TGTGCCAGCAGCGTAGGCCCCAGGTTTGGGTACGAGCAGTACTTC
TRBJ1-5	few	TRBV7-2	TRBD1	CASSPGQGVNQPQHF	TGTGCCAGCAGCCCAGGGCAGGGGGTTAATCAGCCCCAGCATTTT
TRBJ2-1	.	TRBV2	TRBD2	CASSSSGTLNEQFF	TGTGCCAGCTCGTCTAGCGGGACCCTCAATGAGCAGTTCTTC
TRBJ2-7	.	TRBV3-1/TRBV3-2	TRBD1	CASSQGTGPSYEQYF	TGTGCCAGCAGCCAAGGGACAGGGCCATCCTACGAGCAGTACTTC
TRBJ1-1	.	TRBV30	.	CAWIGRMNTEAFF	TGTGCCTGGATTGGGCGAATGAACACTGAAGCTTTCTTT
TRBJ2-1	once	TRBV9	.	CASSVGLNRNNEQFF	TGTGCCAGCAGCGTAGGGTTGAACAGGAACAATGAGCAGTTCTTC
TRBJ2-7	.	TRBV7-2	.	CASSPGERAYEQYF	TGTGCCAGCAGTCCCGGGGAGCGTGCCTACGAGCAGTACTTC
TRBJ1-4	.	TRBV20-1	.	CSAAGGEKLFF	TGCAGTGCAGCGGGTGGTGAAAAACTGTTTTTT
TRBJ2-1	.	TRBV7-2	TRBD2	CASSLVAGGGNEQFF	TGTGCCAGCAGCTTAGTAGCGGGGGGTGGCAATGAGCAGTTCTTC